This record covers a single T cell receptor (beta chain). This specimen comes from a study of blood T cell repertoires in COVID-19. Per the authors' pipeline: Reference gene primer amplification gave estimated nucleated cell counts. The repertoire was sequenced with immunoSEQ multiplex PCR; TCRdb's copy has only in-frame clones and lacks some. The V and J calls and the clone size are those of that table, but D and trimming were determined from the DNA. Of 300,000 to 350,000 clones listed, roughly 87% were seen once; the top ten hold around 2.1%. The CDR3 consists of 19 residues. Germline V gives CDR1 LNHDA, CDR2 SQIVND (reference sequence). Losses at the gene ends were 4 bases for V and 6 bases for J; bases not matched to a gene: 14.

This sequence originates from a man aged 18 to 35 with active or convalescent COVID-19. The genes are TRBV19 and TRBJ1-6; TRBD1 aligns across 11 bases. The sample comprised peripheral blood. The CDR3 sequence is CASSRRGTGGLWINSPLHF. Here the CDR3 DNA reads TGTGCCAGTAGTAGGCGCGGGACAGGGGGACTCTGGATTAATTCACCCCTCCACTTT.